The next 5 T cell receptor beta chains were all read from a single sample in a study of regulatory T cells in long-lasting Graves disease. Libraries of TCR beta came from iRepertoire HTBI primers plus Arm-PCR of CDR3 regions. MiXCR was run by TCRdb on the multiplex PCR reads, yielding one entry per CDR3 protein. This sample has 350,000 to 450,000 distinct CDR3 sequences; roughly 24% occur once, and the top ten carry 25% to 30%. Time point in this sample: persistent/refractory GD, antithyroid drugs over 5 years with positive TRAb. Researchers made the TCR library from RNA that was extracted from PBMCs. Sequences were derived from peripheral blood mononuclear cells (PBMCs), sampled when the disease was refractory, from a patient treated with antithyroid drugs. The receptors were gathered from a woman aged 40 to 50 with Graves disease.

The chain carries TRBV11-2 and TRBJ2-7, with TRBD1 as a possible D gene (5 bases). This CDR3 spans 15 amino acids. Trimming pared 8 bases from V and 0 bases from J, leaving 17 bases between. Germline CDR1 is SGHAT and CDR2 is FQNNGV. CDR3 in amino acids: CASRRWGESSYEQYF. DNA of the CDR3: TGTGCCAGCCGTCGGTGGGGCGAAAGCTCCTACGAGCAGTACTTC.

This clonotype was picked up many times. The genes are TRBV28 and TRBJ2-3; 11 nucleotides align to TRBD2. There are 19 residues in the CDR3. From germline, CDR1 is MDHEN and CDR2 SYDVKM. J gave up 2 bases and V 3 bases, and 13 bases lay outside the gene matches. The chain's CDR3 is CASSLNLEVAGGPTDTQYF. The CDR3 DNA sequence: TGTGCCAGCAGTTTGAACCTCGAAGTAGCGGGAGGGCCCACAGATACGCAGTATTTT.

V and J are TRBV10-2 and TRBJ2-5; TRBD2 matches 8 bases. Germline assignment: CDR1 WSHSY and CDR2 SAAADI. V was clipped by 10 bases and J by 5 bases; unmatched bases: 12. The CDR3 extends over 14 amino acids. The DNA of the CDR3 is TGCGCCACAACCTTGGGACTAGTTCAGGAGACCCAGTACTTC. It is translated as CATTLGLVQETQYF.

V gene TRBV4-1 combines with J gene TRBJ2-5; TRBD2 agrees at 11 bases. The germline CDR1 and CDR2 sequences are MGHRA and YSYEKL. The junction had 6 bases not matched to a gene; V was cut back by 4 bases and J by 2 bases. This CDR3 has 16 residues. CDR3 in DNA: TGCGCCAGCAGCCCCCTGACTAGCGGGACACAAGAGACCCAGTACTTC. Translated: CASSPLTSGTQETQYF.

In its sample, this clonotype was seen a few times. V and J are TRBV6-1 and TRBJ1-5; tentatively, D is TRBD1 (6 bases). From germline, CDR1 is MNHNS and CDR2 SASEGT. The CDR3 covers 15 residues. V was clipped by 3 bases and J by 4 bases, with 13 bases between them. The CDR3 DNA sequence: TGTGCCAGCAGTGACCGAGGAAGGGGGAATCAGCCCCAGCATTTT. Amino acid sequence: CASSDRGRGNQPQHF.